This entry is about one T cell receptor beta chain. Assay used: immunoSEQ multiplex PCR; TCRdb lists only in-frame clones, some missing. The table lists some 130,000 clones, approximately 88% of them singletons. This entry belongs to a study of T cell responses to AZD1222 COVID-19 vaccine. The CDR3 length is 12 residues. Germline values: CDR1 SNHLY, CDR2 FYNNEI. V was shortened by 7 bases and J by 6 bases, with 10 bases between the two germline ends. This material consisted of peripheral blood, taken on day 0 of AZD1222 vaccination. The sequence came from an adult in good health. The V call is TRBV2, the J call TRBJ1-5; D gene unclear. CDR3 sequence: CASTTVGQPQHF. CDR3 DNA sequence: TGTGCCAGCACCACCGTAGGTCAGCCCCAGCATTTT.